This entry is about one TCR beta chain. The data stem from a study of blood T cell repertoires in COVID-19. Study-wide background: Acute and convalescent COVID-19 specimens originated in the United States, Italy and Spain. PBMCs, B-cell-depleted T cells, or T cells were the source of the cDNA or gDNA that made up the material.

Germline V gene data show CDR1 as LGHNA and CDR2 as YNFKEQ. Trimming took 3 bases from V and 0 from J, leaving 18 bases between them. CDR3 length equals 19 residues. Assay: immunoSEQ multiplex PCR; the TCRdb copy retains only in-frame clones and omits some. Seen here are approximately 74,000 clones, 80% to 85% observed once, and the top ten hold under 3%. Sequences were obtained from peripheral blood. The J gene is TRBJ2-6, the V gene TRBV4-2, with a weak D call TRBD2 (6 bases). This TCR was sampled from a man of 80 years or more with active or convalescent COVID-19. The CDR3 region is CASSQVPTGAGSGANVLTF. The DNA of the CDR3 is TGTGCCAGCAGCCAGGTCCCCACGGGAGCGGGCTCTGGGGCCAACGTCCTGACTTTC.